Listed below are T cell receptor beta chains from one sample, sequenced in a study of spatial heterogeneity in lung cancer. MiXCR, run by TCRdb on the 5' RACE reads, gives a single entry per CDR3 protein. The sample records about 14,000 distinct CDR3 sequences, about a tenth being singletons. This specimen consisted of PBMCs, obtained at surgery. The receptor set was obtained from a male donor with early-stage non-small cell lung cancer. CDR3s include the opening cysteine and the closing phenylalanine or tryptophan. Each record gives: clone size, V gene, J gene, D gene, CDR3 DNA, CDR3 protein. A D gene is named only where the DNA matches it firmly. A row's size may be missing; if present it is once, few, many or a size class.

many	TRBV21-1	TRBJ2-1	-	TGTGCCAGCAGCAAGCAGGTATTTCGGGGCGACAATGAGCAGTTCTTC	CASSKQVFRGDNEQFF
many	TRBV18	TRBJ1-6	-	TGTGCCAGCTCACCCTCCCAGGGCCGACCACCCCTCCACTTT	CASSPSQGRPPLHF
few	TRBV19	TRBJ1-5	-	TGTGCCAGTACCCCCGGCCTTACGTACGGCAATCAGCCCCAGCATTTT	CASTPGLTYGNQPQHF
many	TRBV10-3	TRBJ2-7	TRBD2	TGTGCCATCAGTGAGCCCAGACTAGCGGGGTCCTCCTACGAGCAGTACTTC	CAISEPRLAGSSYEQYF
many	TRBV19	TRBJ2-1	-	TGTGCCAGTAGTATGCAGGGGAAAAATGAGCAGTTCTTC	CASSMQGKNEQFF
many	TRBV6-6	TRBJ2-7	TRBD2	TGTGCCAGCAGGCGCTCGACTAGCAGCCACGAGCAGTACTTC	CASRRSTSSHEQYF
medium-sized	TRBV29-1	TRBJ2-3	-	TGCAGCGTTCAAGTTTCGGCAGATACGCAGTATTTT	CSVQVSADTQYF
-	TRBV9	TRBJ1-4	-	TGTGCCAGCAGCGCAATACAGGGTTTTGGAGAAGAAAAACTGTTTTTT	CASSAIQGFGEEKLFF
many	TRBV10-3	TRBJ2-3	TRBD1	TGTGCCATCAGTGAGGGACAGGACACAGATACGCAGTATTTT	CAISEGQDTDTQYF
few	TRBV20-1	TRBJ2-5	TRBD2	TGCAGTGCTCAGCACCGTCTAGCGGGGCAAGAGACCCAGTACTTC	CSAQHRLAGQETQYF
many	TRBV19	TRBJ2-1	TRBD1	TGTGCCAGTAGTATCGGGACAGGGGGTTCTAATGAGCAGTTCTTC	CASSIGTGGSNEQFF
many	TRBV7-9	TRBJ1-2	-	TGTGCCAGCAGCTATTCAGGGCTTAAGGATGGCTACACCTTC	CASSYSGLKDGYTF
many	TRBV6-2/TRBV6-3	TRBJ2-7	-	TGTGCCAGCAGTCCTCCGCTGGGGGAGCAGTACTTC	CASSPPLGEQYF
many	TRBV25-1	TRBJ2-3	-	TGTGCCAGCAGTACACTACAGGGTTTCACAGATACGCAGTATTTT	CASSTLQGFTDTQYF
many	TRBV6-1	TRBJ2-1	TRBD1	TGTGCCAGCAGTAACGGACAGGGATACAATGAGCAGTTCTTC	CASSNGQGYNEQFF
many	TRBV28	TRBJ2-7	-	TGTGCCAGCAGTTTTCCGGGGCGCTACGAGCAGTACTTC	CASSFPGRYEQYF
many	TRBV3-1	TRBJ2-5	TRBD2	TGTGCCAGCAGCCAAGATCTTCTAGCGGGCAAAGAGACCCAGTACTTC	CASSQDLLAGKETQYF
many	TRBV7-6	TRBJ2-1	-	TGTGCCAGCAGCTTAGCCGGTGAGCAGTTCTTC	CASSLAGEQFF
many	TRBV3-1	TRBJ2-7	-	TGTGCCAGCAGCCAAGCTCCTAATATAGACGAGCAGTACTTC	CASSQAPNIDEQYF
many	TRBV27	TRBJ2-5	TRBD1	TGTGCCAGCAGGACCTCCTACAGGGGCAGTGAGACCCAGTACTTC	CASRTSYRGSETQYF
many	TRBV30	TRBJ2-7	TRBD2	TGTGCCTGGACCGTACGGGAGGGAGTATACGAGCAGTACTTC	CAWTVREGVYEQYF
many	TRBV5-1	TRBJ2-2	-	TGCGCCAGCAGCCTCCTGGGGCCCCCGAACACCGGGGAGCTGTTTTTT	CASSLLGPPNTGELFF
-	TRBV7-3	TRBJ2-2	-	TGTGCCAGCAGTCCGCGACTAGCGAACACCGGGGAGCTGTTTTTT	CASSPRLANTGELFF
many	TRBV28	TRBJ2-4	TRBD1	TGTGCCAGCAGAACCCCCCGGACAGGGACCTCGAACATTCAGTACTTC	CASRTPRTGTSNIQYF
many	TRBV7-2	TRBJ2-3	-	TGTGCCAGCAGCTTAAGATCGCCGGGCCCCACAGATACGCAGTATTTT	CASSLRSPGPTDTQYF
many	TRBV29-1	TRBJ1-1	-	TGCAGCGCGGGAGGGGTGAACACTGAAGCTTTCTTT	CSAGGVNTEAFF